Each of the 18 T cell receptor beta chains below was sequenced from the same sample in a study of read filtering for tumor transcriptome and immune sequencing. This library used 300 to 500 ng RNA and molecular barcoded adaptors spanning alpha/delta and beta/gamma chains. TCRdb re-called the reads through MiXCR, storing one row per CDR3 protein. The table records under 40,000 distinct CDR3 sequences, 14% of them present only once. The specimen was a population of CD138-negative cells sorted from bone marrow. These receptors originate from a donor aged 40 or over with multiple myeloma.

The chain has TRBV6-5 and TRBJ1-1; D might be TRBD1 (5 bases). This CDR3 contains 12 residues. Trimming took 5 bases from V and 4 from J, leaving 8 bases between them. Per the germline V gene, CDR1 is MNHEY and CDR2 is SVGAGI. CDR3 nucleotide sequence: TGTGCCAGCAGTGTAAGGGGCACTGAAGCTTTCTTT. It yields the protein CASSVRGTEAFF.

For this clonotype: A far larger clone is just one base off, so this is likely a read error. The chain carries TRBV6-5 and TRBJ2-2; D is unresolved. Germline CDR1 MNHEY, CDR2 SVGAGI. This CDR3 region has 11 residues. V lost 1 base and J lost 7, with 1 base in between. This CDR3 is CASSYYGELFF. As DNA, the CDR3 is TGTGCCAGCAGTTACTACGGGGAGCTGTTTTTT.

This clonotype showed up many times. The CDR3 nucleotides read TGCGCCAGCAGCTTGGGGAGCTCTGGAAACACCATATATTTT. Protein sequence: CASSLGSSGNTIYF. The chain joins TRBV5-1 to TRBJ1-3, with D unresolved. Germline V gene lookup returns CDR1 SGHRS and CDR2 YFSETQ. The CDR3 runs 14 residues. V was shortened by 0 bases and J by 0 bases, with 4 bases between the two germline ends.

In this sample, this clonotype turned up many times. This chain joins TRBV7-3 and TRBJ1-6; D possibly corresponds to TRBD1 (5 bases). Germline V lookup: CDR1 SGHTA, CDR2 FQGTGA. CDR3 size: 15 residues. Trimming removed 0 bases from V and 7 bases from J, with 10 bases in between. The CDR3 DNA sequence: TGTGCCAGCAGCTTAACAGCGGAGGGGAATTCACCCCTCCACTTT. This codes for CASSLTAEGNSPLHF.

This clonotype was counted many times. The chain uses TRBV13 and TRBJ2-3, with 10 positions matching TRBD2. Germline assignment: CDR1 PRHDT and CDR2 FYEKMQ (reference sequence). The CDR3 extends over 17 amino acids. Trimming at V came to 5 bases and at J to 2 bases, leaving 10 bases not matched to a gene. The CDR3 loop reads CASSPIAGGDSTDTQYF. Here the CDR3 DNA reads TGTGCCAGCAGCCCTATAGCGGGGGGCGACTCCACAGATACGCAGTATTTT.

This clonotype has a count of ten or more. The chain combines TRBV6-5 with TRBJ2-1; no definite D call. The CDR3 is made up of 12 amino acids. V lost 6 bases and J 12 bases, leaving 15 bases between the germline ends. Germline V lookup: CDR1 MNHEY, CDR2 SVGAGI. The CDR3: CASSRTADRQFF. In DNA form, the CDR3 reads TGTGCCAGCAGCCGGACCGCTGATAGGCAGTTCTTC.

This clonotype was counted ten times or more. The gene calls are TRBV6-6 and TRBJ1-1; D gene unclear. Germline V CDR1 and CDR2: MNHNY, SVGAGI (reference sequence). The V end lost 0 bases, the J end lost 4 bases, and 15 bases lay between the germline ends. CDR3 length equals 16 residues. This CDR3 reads CASSYSRLAGGTEAFF. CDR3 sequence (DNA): TGTGCCAGCAGTTACTCGAGGTTGGCAGGCGGCACTGAAGCTTTCTTT.

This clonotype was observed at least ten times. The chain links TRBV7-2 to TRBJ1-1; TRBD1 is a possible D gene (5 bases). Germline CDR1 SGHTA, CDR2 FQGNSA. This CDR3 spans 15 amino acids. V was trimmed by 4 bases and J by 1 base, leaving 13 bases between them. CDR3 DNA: TGTGCCAGCAGCTCAGCGGGGGTAGGGAACACTGAAGCTTTCTTT. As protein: CASSSAGVGNTEAFF.

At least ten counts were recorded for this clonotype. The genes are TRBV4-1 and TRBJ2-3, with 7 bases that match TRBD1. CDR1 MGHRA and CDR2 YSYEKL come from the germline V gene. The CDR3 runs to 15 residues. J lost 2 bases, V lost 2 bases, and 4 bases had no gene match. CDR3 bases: TGCGCCAGCAGCCAATTGGACAGGTCCACAGATACGCAGTATTTT. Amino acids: CASSQLDRSTDTQYF.

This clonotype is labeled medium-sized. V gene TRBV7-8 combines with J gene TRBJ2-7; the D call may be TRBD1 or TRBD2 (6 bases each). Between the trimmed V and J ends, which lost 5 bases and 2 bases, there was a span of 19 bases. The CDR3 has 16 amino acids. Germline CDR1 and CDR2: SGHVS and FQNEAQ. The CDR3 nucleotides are TGTGCCAGCAGCCCGATAGGGGGTAGCGGAACCTACGAGCAGTACTTC. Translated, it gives CASSPIGGSGTYEQYF. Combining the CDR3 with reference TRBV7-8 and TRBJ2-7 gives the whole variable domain GAGVSQSPRYKVAKRGQDVALRCDPISGHVSLFWYQQALGQGPEFLTYFQNEAQLDKSGLPSDRFFAERPEGSVSTLKIQRTQQEDSAVYLCASSPIGGSGTYEQYFGPGTRLTVT.

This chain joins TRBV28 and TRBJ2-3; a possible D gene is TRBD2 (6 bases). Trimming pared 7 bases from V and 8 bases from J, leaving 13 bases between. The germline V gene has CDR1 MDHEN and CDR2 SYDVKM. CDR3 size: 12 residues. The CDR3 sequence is CASNGGRGTQYF. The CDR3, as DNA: TGTGCCAGCAATGGAGGGCGAGGTACGCAGTATTTT.

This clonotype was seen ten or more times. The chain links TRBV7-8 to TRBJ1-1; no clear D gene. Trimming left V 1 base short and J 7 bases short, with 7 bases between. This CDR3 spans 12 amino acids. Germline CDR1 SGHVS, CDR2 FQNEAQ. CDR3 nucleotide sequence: TGTGCCAGCAGCTTAGAACGGAATGAAGCTTTCTTT. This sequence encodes CASSLERNEAFF.

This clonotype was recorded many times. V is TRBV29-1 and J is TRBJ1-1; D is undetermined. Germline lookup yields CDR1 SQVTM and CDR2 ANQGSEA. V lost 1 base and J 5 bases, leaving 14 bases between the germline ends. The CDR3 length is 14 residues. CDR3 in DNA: TGCAGCGTTGAAGGAGGACGATTAGGGACTGAAGCTTTCTTT. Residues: CSVEGGRLGTEAFF.

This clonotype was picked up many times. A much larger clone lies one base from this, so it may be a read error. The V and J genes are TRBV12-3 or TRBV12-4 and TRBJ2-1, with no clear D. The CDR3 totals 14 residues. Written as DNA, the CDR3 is TGTGCCAGCGCGATACGAGGCTCCTACAATGAGCGGTTCTTC. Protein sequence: CASAIRGSYNERFF.

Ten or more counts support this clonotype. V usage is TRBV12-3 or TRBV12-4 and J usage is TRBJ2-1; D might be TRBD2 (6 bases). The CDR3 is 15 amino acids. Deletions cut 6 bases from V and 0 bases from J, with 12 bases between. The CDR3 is CASSQQTSSYNEQFF. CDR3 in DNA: TGTGCCAGCAGCCAGCAGACTAGCTCCTACAATGAGCAGTTCTTC.

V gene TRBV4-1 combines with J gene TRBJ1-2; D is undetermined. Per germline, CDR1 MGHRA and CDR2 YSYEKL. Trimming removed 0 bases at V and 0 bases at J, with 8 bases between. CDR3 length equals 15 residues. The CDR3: CASSQEIGSNYGYTF. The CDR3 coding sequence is TGCGCCAGCAGCCAAGAGATAGGGTCTAACTATGGCTACACCTTC.

As DNA, the CDR3 is TGTGCCAGCAGTTTCCCCAGGGGTGAGCAGTTCTTC. Translating it yields CASSFPRGEQFF. The rearrangement joins TRBV12-3 or TRBV12-4 to TRBJ2-1; D possibly corresponds to TRBD1 (6 bases). The CDR3 has 12 amino acids. The V end lost 3 bases, the J end lost 9 bases, and 9 bases lay between the germline ends.

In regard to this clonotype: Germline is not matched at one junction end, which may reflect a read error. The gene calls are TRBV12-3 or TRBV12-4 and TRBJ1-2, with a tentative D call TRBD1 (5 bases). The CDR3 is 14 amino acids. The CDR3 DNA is TGTGCCATCAGTTTAGCTGGGCGGGGGTTTGGCTACACCTTC. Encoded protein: CAISLAGRGFGYTF.